Shown below are 19 T cell receptor beta chains from a single sample sequenced in a study of PD-L1 blockade in urothelial cancer. Sequenced by immunoSEQ multiplex PCR; TCRdb stores in-frame clones only, minus some. This table holds about 91,000 clones, roughly 83% found once. Indicated time point: peripheral blood 6 weeks after treatment start. The source was PBMCs, collected around atezolizumab (anti-PD-L1) treatment. Receptors originate from a man between 65 and 79 years old with urothelial cancer.

This clone appeared a single time. J is TRBJ1-4 and V is TRBV18; 8 nucleotides agree with TRBD1. V lost 0 bases, J lost 2 bases, and 8 bases stayed unmatched. Germline values: CDR1 KGHSH, CDR2 LQKENI. The CDR3 is 18 residues long. For the CDR3, the DNA is TGTGCCAGCTCACCACCGAGGACAGGGTCGGTTACTAATGAAAAACTGTTTTTT. This sequence encodes CASSPPRTGSVTNEKLFF.

This clone was recorded a few times. The gene calls are TRBV6-6 and TRBJ2-1; TRBD1 is a possible D gene (6 bases). CDR1 MNHNY and CDR2 SVGAGI come from the germline V gene (reference sequence). CDR3 length: 12 residues. V was trimmed by 2 bases and J by 10 bases, leaving 9 bases between them. CDR3 protein: CASSYVQGEQFF. The DNA of the CDR3 is TGTGCCAGCAGTTACGTCCAGGGGGAGCAGTTCTTC.

The chain uses TRBV14 and TRBJ2-7; D might be TRBD1 (7 bases). The CDR3 sequence is 13 residues long. The germline gives CDR1 SGHDN, CDR2 FVKESK. Trimming removed 4 bases at V and 5 bases at J, with 12 bases between. CDR3 nucleotides: TGTGCCAGCAGCCTAGGAGGGACAGACGAGCAGTACTTC. Translated: CASSLGGTDEQYF.

The rearrangement links TRBV6-1 to TRBJ2-7; D might be TRBD1 (5 bases). The V gene lost 2 bases and the J gene lost 6 bases, with 17 bases spanning the gap. Germline loops: CDR1 MNHNS, CDR2 SASEGT. The CDR3 has 15 residues. CDR3 sequence (DNA): TGTGCCAGCAGTGAACGGCTCGAGTCTAGGGGCGAGCAGTACTTC. This encodes CASSERLESRGEQYF.

The chain couples TRBV7-9 to TRBJ2-7; D may be TRBD1 (6 bases). CDR3 length: 15 residues. Per germline, CDR1 SEHNR and CDR2 FQNEAQ (reference sequence). The V end lost 2 bases, the J end lost 7 bases, and 18 bases lay between the germline ends. The CDR3 spells CASSLIVAGEGEQYF. Written as DNA, the CDR3 is TGTGCCAGCAGCTTAATTGTGGCAGGGGAAGGGGAGCAGTACTTC.

DNA of the CDR3: TGTGCCCACTACGGGACTAGCGGGAGGAGCTCCTACGAGCAGTACTTC. Protein product: CAHYGTSGRSSYEQYF. This chain connects TRBV21-1 to TRBJ2-7; the table's D call, TRBD2, was not checked against the DNA. TRBV21-1 is described as a pseudogene. CDR3 length equals 16 residues.

The gene calls are TRBV19 and TRBJ2-7, with 9 bases matching TRBD1. Germline CDR1 reads LNHDA; CDR2 reads SQIVND (reference sequence). This CDR3 has 15 residues. V was clipped by 1 base and J by 1 base; unmatched bases: 2. As DNA, the CDR3 is TGTGCCAGTAGTATAGGGGGACAGGGATCCTACGAGCAGTACTTC. It specifies CASSIGGQGSYEQYF.

V usage is TRBV11-3 and J usage is TRBJ2-3, with D possibly matching TRBD2 (6 bases). CDR3 length: 15 residues. The V end lost 5 bases, the J end lost 0 bases, and 12 bases lay between the germline ends. Per germline, CDR1 SGHNT and CDR2 YENEEA. CDR3 protein: CASSLGGKSTDTQYF. In nucleotides, the CDR3 is TGTGCCAGCAGCCTTGGGGGGAAGAGCACAGATACGCAGTATTTT.

The chain employs TRBV4-1 and TRBJ2-6; D gene uncertain. This CDR3 spans 17 amino acids. V lost 3 bases to trimming and J lost 0 bases, with 12 bases between them. Germline-derived CDR1 and CDR2 are MGHRA and YSYEKL. The chain's CDR3 is CASSQETRSSGANVLTF. The CDR3 region has the DNA TGCGCCAGCAGCCAGGAAACGAGGTCCTCTGGGGCCAACGTCCTGACTTTC.

The V and J genes are TRBV7-9 and TRBJ1-4, with D possibly TRBD1 on 5 matching bases. CDR3 length: 14 amino acids. Trimming removed 2 bases at V and 6 bases at J, with 10 bases between. Germline V gene lookup returns CDR1 SEHNR and CDR2 FQNEAQ (reference sequence). The CDR3 protein is CASSLSGGDEKLFF. The CDR3 bases are TGTGCCAGCAGCTTAAGCGGGGGTGATGAAAAACTGTTTTTT. The full variable domain, rest sourced from reference TRBV7-9 and TRBJ1-4, is DTGVSQNPRHKITKRGQNVTFRCDPISEHNRLYWYRQTLGQGPEFLTYFQNEAQLEKSRLLSDRFSAERPKGSFSTLEIQRTEQGDSAMYLCASSLSGGDEKLFFGSGTQLSVL.

This clone was counted a single time. CDR3 nucleotides: TGTGCCAGCAGCTTCTACCTCTCCAGGCGTGACAGGGCCGATGGCTACACCTTC. Protein product: CASSFYLSRRDRADGYTF. J is TRBJ1-2 and V is TRBV11-2; TRBD1 agrees at 7 bases. Trimming took 3 bases from V and 6 from J; bases not matched to a gene: 19. From germline, CDR1 is SGHAT and CDR2 FQNNGV. The CDR3 is 18 residues long.

The chain employs TRBV5-6 and TRBJ2-7, with D maybe TRBD2 (5 bases). Germline values: CDR1 SGHDT, CDR2 YYEEEE. CDR3 length: 12 residues. V shed 4 bases and J shed 2 bases, with 7 bases lying between them. The DNA for the CDR3 is TGTGCCAGCAGCAGCGGACCCTACGAGCAGTACTTC. It specifies CASSSGPYEQYF.

The genes are TRBV12-5 and TRBJ2-7, with a weak D call TRBD1 (5 bases). This CDR3 spans 13 amino acids. CDR1 and CDR2 (germline): LGHNT, FRNRAP. Trimming took 3 bases from V and 5 from J, leaving 11 bases between them. CDR3 residues: CASGLVGAHEQYF. The CDR3 DNA reads as TGTGCTAGTGGTTTAGTAGGGGCCCACGAGCAGTACTTC.

This clone was observed a few times. The chain joins TRBV9 to TRBJ2-3; 10 nucleotides match TRBD2. The V gene's germline CDR1 is SGDLS and CDR2 YYNGEE. The CDR3 contains 16 residues. V gave up 4 bases and J gave up 5 bases; unmatched junction bases: 10. DNA for the CDR3: TGTGCCAGCAGCCGGATGAGCGGGGGGGACGGAGATACGCAGTATTTT. It encodes CASSRMSGGDGDTQYF.

The genes are TRBV29-1 and TRBJ1-2; the match to TRBD1 covers 8 bases. The CDR3 covers 14 residues. V lost 3 bases to trimming and J lost 0 bases; unmatched junction nucleotides: 3. Germline CDR1 is SQVTM and CDR2 is ANQGSEA. The CDR3 spells CSVDEGQANYGYTF. The CDR3 region has the DNA TGCAGCGTTGATGAGGGACAGGCTAACTATGGCTACACCTTC.

V gene TRBV19 combines with J gene TRBJ2-3; D is perhaps TRBD2 (6 bases). V lost 3 bases, J lost 3 bases, and 10 bases lay in between. The CDR3 sequence is 14 residues long. Germline V gene data show CDR1 as LNHDA and CDR2 as SQIVND (reference sequence). CDR3 DNA: TGTGCCAGTAGTATTAAGGGAGGTACAGATACGCAGTATTTT. Encoded protein: CASSIKGGTDTQYF.

Remarks on this clone: The junction and the germline gene differ at one end; a read error may be behind it. V is TRBV10-3 and J is TRBJ2-1; no definite D call. This CDR3 comprises 14 residues. The germline CDR1 and CDR2 sequences are ENHRY and SYGVKD. The CDR3 bases are TGTGCCATCAGTCAGTCGGGCACCTACAATGAGCAGTTCTTC. Encoded protein: CAISQSGTYNEQFF.

The rearrangement links TRBV18 to TRBJ2-1; D is perhaps TRBD2 (6 bases). V lost 3 bases and J lost 8, with 17 bases in between. Germline assignment: CDR1 KGHSH and CDR2 LQKENI. The CDR3 has 15 residues. The CDR3 DNA follows: TGTGCCAGCTCACCGACTAGTTTGGGAAGGGATGAGCAGTTCTTC. The encoded protein is CASSPTSLGRDEQFF.

This chain joins TRBV19 and TRBJ1-6, with D possibly being TRBD1 (6 bases). The ends were cut back, 6 bases at V and 0 bases at J, with 15 bases in the middle. This CDR3 contains 17 residues. Germline CDR1 and CDR2: LNHDA and SQIVND (reference sequence). The CDR3 DNA reads TGTGCCAGTAGGCTGGGACACCAACGCTCCTATAATTCACCCCTCCACTTT. Its protein is CASRLGHQRSYNSPLHF.